The 32 T cell receptor beta chains below come from one sample, sequenced in a study of naive and memory T cell subsets. Two oligonucleotides, mixed equimolar, formed the beta constant-region primer covering TRBC1 and TRBC2. MiXCR, applied by TCRdb to the UMI-ligation and nested PCR reads, yields one record per CDR3 protein. The sample lists roughly 91,000 distinct CDR3 sequences; around 12% were seen once. Sequenced material: central memory CD4+ T cells from blood. All receptors derive from a human donor in good health.

J is TRBJ1-6 and V is TRBV12-3 or TRBV12-4; 9 nucleotides line up with TRBD1. Trimming at V came to 6 bases and at J to 6 bases, leaving 0 bases not matched to a gene. This CDR3 spans 13 amino acids. The CDR3 DNA follows: TGTGCCAGCAGGGGACAGGGTAATTCACCCCTCCACTTT. Translating it yields CASRGQGNSPLHF.

This clonotype was detected a few times. The chain links TRBV7-8 to TRBJ2-3, with D perhaps TRBD2 (6 bases). V lost 3 bases and J lost 0, with 16 bases in between. The CDR3 extends over 17 amino acids. From germline, CDR1 is SGHVS and CDR2 FQNEAQ. The CDR3 region has the DNA TGTGCCAGCAGCTTGTCAACCGCGGGATACAGCACAGATACGCAGTATTTT. Its translation is CASSLSTAGYSTDTQYF.

The chain joins TRBV6-6 to TRBJ2-3, with D perhaps TRBD2 (6 bases). This CDR3 is 14 amino acids long. V was shortened by 4 bases and J by 2 bases, with 10 bases between the two germline ends. Germline V gene lookup returns CDR1 MNHNY and CDR2 SVGAGI (reference sequence). The CDR3 protein is CASSSEGLTDTQYF. The DNA of the CDR3 is TGTGCCAGCAGTTCGGAGGGACTCACAGATACGCAGTATTTT.

The chain carries TRBV2 and TRBJ2-5; D unresolved. Trimming cost V 9 bases and J 0 bases, with 8 bases left between them. Germline V gene data show CDR1 as SNHLY and CDR2 as FYNNEI. This CDR3 contains 12 residues. CDR3 coding DNA: TGTGCCAGTGACGGTAACCAAGAGACCCAGTACTTC. Encoded protein: CASDGNQETQYF.

This clonotype was recorded only once. V is TRBV12-3 or TRBV12-4 and J is TRBJ2-2; D is perhaps TRBD1 (6 bases). CDR3 length equals 15 residues. Trimming shortened V by 5 bases and J by 3 bases, and 13 bases separated the two germline ends. CDR3 DNA: TGTGCCAGCAGTCCGTCCGGGACACACACCGGGGAGCTGTTTTTT. This sequence encodes CASSPSGTHTGELFF.

This clonotype was seen at least ten times. This chain joins TRBV28 and TRBJ2-4; TRBD2 agrees at 7 bases. The CDR3 loop spans 14 amino acids. Germline CDR1 reads MDHEN; CDR2 reads SYDVKM. Trimming took 5 bases from V and 6 from J; bases not matched to a gene: 7. CDR3 sequence reads: CASSAGLPGNIQYF. CDR3 coding DNA: TGTGCCAGCAGTGCGGGACTACCTGGAAACATTCAGTACTTC.

There are many counts of this clonotype. This chain links TRBV11-2 with TRBJ2-7; tentatively, D is TRBD2 (6 bases). Per the germline V gene, CDR1 is SGHAT and CDR2 is FQNNGV. V shed 3 bases and J shed 0 bases, with 9 bases lying between them. The CDR3 runs 14 residues. This chain's CDR3 is CASSFFGSSYEQYF. CDR3 nucleotides: TGTGCCAGCAGCTTTTTCGGGAGCTCCTACGAGCAGTACTTC.

The chain is built from TRBV20-1 and TRBJ1-5, with 7 bases aligning to TRBD1. CDR3 size: 16 residues. Unmatched junction bases numbered 10, after V lost 5 bases and J lost 0 bases. Looked up from germline, CDR1 is DFQATT and CDR2 is SNEGSKA (reference sequence). The CDR3 sequence: CSAAITGACSNQPQHF. CDR3 coding DNA: TGCAGTGCTGCAATAACAGGGGCTTGTAGCAATCAGCCCCAGCATTTT.

A remark on this clonotype: With a much larger clone just one base away, this may be a read error. The CDR3 DNA reads TGCAGCGTTGGAGGGGGAGGTAGCAATCAGCCCCAGCATTTT. Its protein product is CSVGGGGSNQPQHF. The chain combines TRBV29-1 with TRBJ1-5; a weak D match, TRBD1 (6 bases). Trimming took off 4 bases at V and 0 bases at J, with 10 bases between the two ends. The CDR3 contains 14 residues. Germline V gives CDR1 SQVTM, CDR2 ANQGSEA. Together with reference TRBV29-1 and TRBJ1-5, the CDR3 gives the full variable domain: SAVISQKPSRDICQRGTSLTIQCQVDSQVTMMFWYRQQPGQSLTLIATANQGSEATYESGFVIDKFPISRPNLTFSTLTVSNMSPEDSSIYLCSVGGGGSNQPQHFGDGTRLSIL.

This clonotype was recorded a few times. The chain carries TRBV10-3 and TRBJ2-1, with 11 bases matching TRBD2. Unmatched junction bases numbered 8, after V lost 2 bases and J lost 5 bases. The CDR3 sequence is 17 residues long. Germline V CDR1 and CDR2: ENHRY, SYGVKD. DNA of the CDR3: TGTGCCATCAGTGAGCCCAAGCTAGCGGGAGGTGACAATGAGCAGTTCTTC. Protein: CAISEPKLAGGDNEQFF.

The chain uses TRBV2 and TRBJ2-1; D call uncertain. Germline V gene lookup returns CDR1 SNHLY and CDR2 FYNNEI. V gave up 5 bases and J gave up 9 bases, with 11 bases separating them. CDR3 length: 12 residues. CDR3 protein: CASSKGTGEQFF. The CDR3, as DNA: TGTGCCAGCAGTAAAGGAACGGGTGAGCAGTTCTTC. Filled out from reference TRBV2 and TRBJ2-1, the complete variable domain reads EPEVTQTPSHQVTQMGQEVILRCVPISNHLYFYWYRQILGQKVEFLVSFYNNEISEKSEIFDDQFSVERPDGSNFTLKIRSTKLEDSAMYFCASSKGTGEQFFGPGTRLTVL.

This clonotype appeared a few times. The chain recombines TRBV9 with TRBJ2-3, with D unresolved. This CDR3 is 14 amino acids long. The V end was cut by 1 base, the J end by 4 bases, with 10 bases between. Germline V gives CDR1 SGDLS, CDR2 YYNGEE. CDR3 residues: CASSVRRDADTQYF. The CDR3 nucleotides are TGTGCCAGCAGCGTAAGACGAGATGCAGATACGCAGTATTTT.

This clonotype was seen ten or more times. The chain couples TRBV4-2 to TRBJ1-1; D is unresolved. Germline V gives CDR1 LGHNA, CDR2 YNFKEQ. V was shortened by 4 bases and J by 0 bases, with 15 bases between the two germline ends. The CDR3 has 16 amino acids. CDR3 coding DNA: TGTGCCAGCAGCCGAGCCTCAGCGAACCTGAACACTGAAGCTTTCTTT. Protein product: CASSRASANLNTEAFF.

Concerning this clonotype itself: Since a much larger clone is just one base distant, this may be a read error. The rearrangement joins TRBV10-3 to TRBJ2-3; TRBD2 matches at 7 bases. The trim removed 10 bases at V and 3 bases at J, leaving 13 bases unmatched. The CDR3 runs 15 residues. Germline values: CDR1 ENHRY, CDR2 SYGVKD. DNA of the CDR3: TGTGCCACCGCGATGGGCGGGAGCCGAACAGATACGCAGTATTTT. It translates to CATAMGGSRTDTQYF.

This clonotype was counted between two and nine times. V is TRBV28 and J is TRBJ2-3; D perhaps matches TRBD2 (6 bases). V was pared by 3 bases and J by 3 bases, with 16 bases between. The CDR3 loop spans 16 amino acids. CDR1 is MDHEN and CDR2 is SYDVKM in the germline V gene. CDR3 nucleotides: TGTGCCAGCAGTTTCCCTCCCGCGGGAAGTACAGATACGCAGTATTTT. This sequence encodes CASSFPPAGSTDTQYF.

The V gene is TRBV19, the J gene TRBJ2-1; 7 bases fit TRBD2. This CDR3 contains 14 residues. With 4 bases clipped from V and 7 bases from J, the junction kept 7 bases outside the gene matches. CDR1 and CDR2 (germline): LNHDA, SQIVND (reference sequence). Here the CDR3 reads CASSRGRAGNEQFF. CDR3 DNA: TGTGCCAGTAGTAGGGGACGAGCGGGAAATGAGCAGTTCTTC.

This clonotype showed up just a few times. The V and J genes are TRBV24-1 and TRBJ1-2; a possible D gene is TRBD1 (5 bases). The CDR3 covers 14 residues. Deletions cut 2 bases from V and 7 bases from J, with 13 bases between. The germline CDR1 and CDR2 sequences are KGHDR and SFDVKD. The DNA for the CDR3 is TGTGCCACCAGTGATTCCGGGACGAGGGGTGGCTACACCTTC. Encoded protein: CATSDSGTRGGYTF.

This clonotype was found a few times. The genes are TRBV29-1 and TRBJ1-1; unclear D gene. This CDR3 is 13 amino acids long. Germline CDR1 is SQVTM and CDR2 is ANQGSEA. V was cut by 6 bases and J by 2 bases, with 13 bases left in between. The CDR3 protein is CSVKRQPNTEAFF. CDR3 nucleotides: TGCAGCGTAAAACGGCAGCCAAACACTGAAGCTTTCTTT.

The chain joins TRBV2 to TRBJ2-5; 10 bases are shared with TRBD2. From germline, CDR1 is SNHLY and CDR2 FYNNEI. The junction had 8 bases not matched to a gene; V was cut back by 5 bases and J by 5 bases. The length of the CDR3 is 15 residues. The CDR3 DNA follows: TGTGCCAGCAGTCACAGCGGGAGGGCCGAGGAGACCCAGTACTTC. This encodes CASSHSGRAEETQYF.

This clonotype was seen repeatedly, ten times or more. V and J are TRBV7-6 and TRBJ1-5, with TRBD1 as a possible D gene (5 bases). This CDR3 is 16 amino acids long. Per the germline V gene, CDR1 is SGHVS and CDR2 is FNYEAQ. The V and J ends lost 0 bases and 5 bases respectively, with 14 bases between them. Written as DNA, the CDR3 is TGTGCCAGCAGCTTAGCGGTGGGTGGAGGGGATCAGCCCCAGCATTTT. Its translation: CASSLAVGGGDQPQHF.

The chain couples TRBV5-4 to TRBJ2-3; 12 bases line up with TRBD2. The V gene end was trimmed by 3 bases and the J gene end by 3 bases; junction bases not matched to a gene: 5. This CDR3 spans 16 amino acids. Germline CDR1 reads SGHNT; CDR2 reads YYREEE (reference sequence). CDR3 DNA: TGTGCCAGCAGCTCAAGACTAGCGGGAGCTACAGATACGCAGTATTTT. This encodes CASSSRLAGATDTQYF.

The gene calls are TRBV11-2 and TRBJ2-5; 8 bases align to TRBD2. The CDR3 totals 12 residues. V lost 11 bases to trimming and J lost 5 bases; unmatched junction nucleotides: 7. Germline V gene lookup returns CDR1 SGHAT and CDR2 FQNNGV. This chain's CDR3 is CAGQRERETQYF. CDR3 in DNA: TGTGCCGGTCAGCGGGAGCGGGAGACCCAGTACTTC.

This clonotype was recorded many times. The CDR3 bases are TGTGCCACCAGTGAGTTACTGAGTGGTGCTTTCTTT. Amino acid sequence: CATSELLSGAFF. This chain uses TRBV24-1 with TRBJ1-1; D gene unclear. V lost 4 bases to trimming and J lost 11 bases, with 13 bases between them. CDR1 and CDR2 from the germline V gene are KGHDR and SFDVKD. The CDR3 is 12 residues long.

This clonotype was detected only a few times. The chain couples TRBV5-8 to TRBJ1-6; TRBD1 matches 7 bases. There are 15 residues in the CDR3. V shed 4 bases and J 8 bases; nucleotides not matched to a gene: 9. The germline gives CDR1 SGHTS, CDR2 YDEGEE. The CDR3 region is CASSQTGTEYSPLHF. The CDR3 DNA is TGTGCCAGCAGCCAGACCGGGACAGAATATTCACCCCTCCACTTT.

This clonotype was detected many times. The chain combines TRBV9 with TRBJ2-4; D uncertain. V lost 2 bases and J lost 2, with 8 bases in between. CDR1 and CDR2 from the germline V gene are SGDLS and YYNGEE. This CDR3 has 14 amino acids. CDR3 protein: CASSVSGTKNIQYF. DNA of the CDR3: TGTGCCAGCAGCGTCTCTGGGACCAAAAACATTCAGTACTTC.

At least ten counts were recorded for this clonotype. The chain links TRBV20-1 to TRBJ2-5; 7 positions agree with TRBD1. With 6 bases clipped from V and 5 bases from J, the junction kept 9 bases outside the gene matches. CDR1 and CDR2 (germline): DFQATT, SNEGSKA (reference sequence). The length of the CDR3 is 13 residues. The DNA of the CDR3 is TGCAGTGCCACCCCCGACAGGGCCGAGACCCAGTACTTC. It yields the protein CSATPDRAETQYF.

This chain uses TRBV19 with TRBJ2-2; TRBD2 matches at 7 bases. V trimming: 2 bases; J trimming: 5 bases; junction bases outside the gene matches: 5. The CDR3 is made up of 15 amino acids. Germline V lookup: CDR1 LNHDA, CDR2 SQIVND (reference sequence). DNA for the CDR3: TGTGCCAGTAGTATACCGGGACTAAGAACCGGGGAGCTGTTTTTT. It codes for CASSIPGLRTGELFF.

Of note for this clonotype: This may arise from a read error, as a much more abundant clone is one base away. This sequence joins TRBV7-2 and TRBJ2-1; D not resolved. The CDR3 length is 12 residues. In germline, CDR1 is SGHTA, CDR2 FQGNSA. CDR3 region: CASSLDGAEQSF. The DNA of the CDR3 is TGTGCCAGCAGCTTAGACGGAGCTGAGCAGTCCTTC. Full variable domain (outside the CDR3, taken from reference TRBV7-2 and TRBJ2-1): GAGVSQSPSNKVTEKGKDVELRCDPISGHTALYWYRQSLGQGLEFLIYFQGNSAPDKSGLPSDRFSAERTGGSVSTLTIQRTQQEDSAVYLCASSLDGAEQSFGPGTRLTVL.

CDR3 protein: CAWSRREDYYEQYF. The CDR3 nucleotides read TGTGCCTGGAGTAGGAGGGAGGATTACTACGAGCAGTACTTC. The V and J genes are TRBV30 and TRBJ2-7, with D perhaps TRBD2 (6 bases). The V gene's germline CDR1 is GTSNPN and CDR2 SVGIG (reference sequence). This CDR3 has 14 residues. V shed 2 bases and J shed 3 bases, with 14 bases lying between them. Looking up the rest from reference TRBV30 and TRBJ2-7 gives the full variable domain: SQTIHQWPATLVQPVGSPLSLECTVEGTSNPNLYWYRQAAGRGLQLLFYSVGIGQISSEVPQNLSASRPQDRQFILSSKKLLLSDSGFYLCAWSRREDYYEQYFGPGTRLTVT.

This clonotype was found many times. This chain uses TRBV19 with TRBJ2-4; 7 bases line up with TRBD1. Germline values: CDR1 LNHDA, CDR2 SQIVND (reference sequence). After removal of 10 bases from V and 5 bases from J, the junction contained 14 bases not matched to a gene. The CDR3 sequence is 15 residues long. CDR3 bases: TGTGCCACAAAACCACCGGGACAGACCCAAAACATTCAGTACTTC. Amino acid sequence: CATKPPGQTQNIQYF.

As DNA, the CDR3 is TGCGCCAGCAGTGAGTCGGGTATGAGACGGCTAGCCAAAAACATTCAGTACTTC. Protein: CASSESGMRRLAKNIQYF. The chain combines TRBV10-1 with TRBJ2-4; D unclear. V shed 0 bases and J shed 0 bases, with 15 bases lying between them. The CDR3 extends over 18 amino acids. Germline CDR1 reads WNHNN; CDR2 reads SYGVQD (reference sequence).

This clonotype was seen at least ten times. The V call is TRBV7-2, the J call TRBJ2-3; D is uncertain. Germline values: CDR1 SGHTA, CDR2 FQGNSA. Trimming cost V 4 bases and J 0 bases, with 14 bases left between them. The length of the CDR3 is 16 residues. CDR3: CASSSSATSSTDTQYF. The CDR3 region has the DNA TGTGCCAGCAGCTCGTCAGCAACCTCTAGCACAGATACGCAGTATTTT.